This T cell receptor beta chain was captured by sequencing in a study of shared clonotypes between healthy human individuals. Here immunoSEQ multiplex PCR was the method, and the copy in TCRdb shows in-frame clones only, minus some. The sample lists a few million clones, around 90% seen once, with over 0.12% in the top ten. Germline values: CDR1 MGHDK, CDR2 SYGVNS. The CDR3 runs 17 residues. Trimming pared 4 bases from V and 1 base from J, leaving 17 bases between. The origin of this receptor is a man between 18 and 35 years old in good health. The J gene is TRBJ2-1, the V gene TRBV25-1; tentatively, D is TRBD2 (6 bases). Sequencing was performed on naive CD4+ T cells sorted from blood. Subset meaning: CD45RA+ positively selected. CDR3 nucleotides: TGTGCCAGCAGTGGGGGGGTTAGCGGCTATTCCTACAATGAGCAGTTCTTC. As protein: CASSGGVSGYSYNEQFF.